A single sample gave rise to the 2 T cell receptor beta chains below, sequenced in a study of shared clonotypes between healthy human individuals. Measured with immunoSEQ multiplex PCR; TCRdb has only the in-frame clones, and not every one. The sample lists roughly 2,000,000 clones; 85% to 95% were seen once. CD45RO-negative, CCR7-positively selected cells formed the naive CD8 fraction, excluding terminally differentiated effector memory CD45RA+ cells. Sequencing was done on a sample of naive CD8+ T cells from PBMCs. The source is a man aged 18 to 35 in good health. Some clones in this sample may be carry-over from other donors' samples.

The chain combines TRBV4-1 with TRBJ2-2; 12 bases are a match to TRBD2. The CDR3 loop spans 19 amino acids. Germline V gene sequence: CDR1 MGHRA, CDR2 YSYEKL. With 4 bases clipped from V and 4 bases from J, the junction kept 13 bases outside the gene matches. The CDR3 protein is CASSPQAELAGGRTGELFF. CDR3 DNA: TGCGCCAGCAGCCCCCAGGCCGAACTAGCGGGAGGACGCACCGGGGAGCTGTTTTTT.

The V gene is TRBV27, the J gene TRBJ1-5, with a tentative D call TRBD1 (6 bases). Trimming removed 4 bases from V and 4 bases from J, with 11 bases in between. The CDR3 consists of 14 residues. Germline assignment: CDR1 MNHEY and CDR2 SMNVEV (reference sequence). The CDR3 nucleotides are TGTGCCAGCAGTTCAGGGGATGGGAATCAGCCCCAGCATTTT. Translating gives CASSSGDGNQPQHF.